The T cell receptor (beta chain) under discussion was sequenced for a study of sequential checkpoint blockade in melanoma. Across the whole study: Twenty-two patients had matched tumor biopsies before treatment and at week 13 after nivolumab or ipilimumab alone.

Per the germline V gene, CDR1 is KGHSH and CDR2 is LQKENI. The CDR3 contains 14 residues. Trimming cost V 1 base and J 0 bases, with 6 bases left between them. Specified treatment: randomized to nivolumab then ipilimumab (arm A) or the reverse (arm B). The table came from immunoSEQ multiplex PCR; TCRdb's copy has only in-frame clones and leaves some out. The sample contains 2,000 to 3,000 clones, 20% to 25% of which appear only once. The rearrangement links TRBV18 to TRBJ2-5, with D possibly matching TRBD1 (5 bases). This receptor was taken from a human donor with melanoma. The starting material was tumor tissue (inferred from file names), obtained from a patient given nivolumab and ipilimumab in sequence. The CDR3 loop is CASSPLGDQETQYF. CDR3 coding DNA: TGTGCCAGCTCACCACTAGGGGACCAAGAGACCCAGTACTTC.